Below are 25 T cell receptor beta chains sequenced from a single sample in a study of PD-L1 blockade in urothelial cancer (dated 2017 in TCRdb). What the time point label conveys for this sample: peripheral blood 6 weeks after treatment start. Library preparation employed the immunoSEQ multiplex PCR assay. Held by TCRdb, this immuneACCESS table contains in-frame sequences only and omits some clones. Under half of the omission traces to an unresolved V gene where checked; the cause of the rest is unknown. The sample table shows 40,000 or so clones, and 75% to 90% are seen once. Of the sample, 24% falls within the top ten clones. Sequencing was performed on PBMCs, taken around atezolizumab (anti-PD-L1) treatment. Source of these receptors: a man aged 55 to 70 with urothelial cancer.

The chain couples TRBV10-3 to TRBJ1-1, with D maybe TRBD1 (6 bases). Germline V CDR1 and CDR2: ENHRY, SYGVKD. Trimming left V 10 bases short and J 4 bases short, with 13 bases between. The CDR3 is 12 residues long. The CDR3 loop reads CATMGGGTEAFF. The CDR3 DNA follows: TGTGCCACCATGGGAGGGGGCACTGAAGCTTTCTTT.

In DNA, the CDR3 is TGCGCCAGCAGGAGTGAGGTGGGCGAGCAGTACTTC. Translation: CASRSEVGEQYF. The chain joins TRBV10-1 to TRBJ2-7; no clear D gene. CDR3 size: 12 residues. The V and J ends lost 6 bases and 6 bases respectively, with 12 bases between them. Germline V gene sequence: CDR1 WNHNN, CDR2 SYGVQD (reference sequence).

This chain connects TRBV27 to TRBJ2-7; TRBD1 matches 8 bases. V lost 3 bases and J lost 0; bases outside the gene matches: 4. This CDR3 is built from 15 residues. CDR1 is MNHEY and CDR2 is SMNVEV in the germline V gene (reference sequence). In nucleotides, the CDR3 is TGTGCCAGCAGTTTCCAGGGGACAGGCTCCTACGAGCAGTACTTC. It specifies CASSFQGTGSYEQYF.

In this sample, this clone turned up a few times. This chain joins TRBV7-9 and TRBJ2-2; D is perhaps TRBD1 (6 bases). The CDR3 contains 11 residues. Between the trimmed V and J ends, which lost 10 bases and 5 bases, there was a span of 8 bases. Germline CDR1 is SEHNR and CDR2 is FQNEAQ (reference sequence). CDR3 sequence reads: CANTGTGELFF. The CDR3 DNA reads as TGTGCCAACACAGGGACCGGGGAGCTGTTTTTT.

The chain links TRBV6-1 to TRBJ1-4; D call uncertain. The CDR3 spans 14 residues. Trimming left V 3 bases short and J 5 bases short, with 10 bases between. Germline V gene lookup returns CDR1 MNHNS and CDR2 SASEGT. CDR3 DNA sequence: TGTGCCAGCAGTGAGGGCAGCATAAATGAAAAACTGTTTTTT. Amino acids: CASSEGSINEKLFF.

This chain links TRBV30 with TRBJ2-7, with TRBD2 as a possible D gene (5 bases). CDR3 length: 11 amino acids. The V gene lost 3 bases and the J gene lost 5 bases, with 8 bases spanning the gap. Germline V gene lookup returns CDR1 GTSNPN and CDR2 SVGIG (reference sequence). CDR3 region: CAWRAGHEQYF. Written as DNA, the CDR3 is TGTGCCTGGAGGGCGGGCCACGAGCAGTACTTC.

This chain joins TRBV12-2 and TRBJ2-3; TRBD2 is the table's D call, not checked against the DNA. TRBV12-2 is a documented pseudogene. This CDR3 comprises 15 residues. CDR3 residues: CASRLRGAEGDTQYF. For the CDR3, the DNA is TGTGCAAGTCGCTTACGGGGGGCTGAAGGAGATACGCAGTATTTT.

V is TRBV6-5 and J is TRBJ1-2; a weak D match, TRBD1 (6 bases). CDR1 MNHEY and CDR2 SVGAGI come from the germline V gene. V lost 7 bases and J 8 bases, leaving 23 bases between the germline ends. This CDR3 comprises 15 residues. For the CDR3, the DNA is TGTGCCAGCACCACACGGACAGTCGGATTCTACGGCTACACCTTC. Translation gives CASTTRTVGFYGYTF.

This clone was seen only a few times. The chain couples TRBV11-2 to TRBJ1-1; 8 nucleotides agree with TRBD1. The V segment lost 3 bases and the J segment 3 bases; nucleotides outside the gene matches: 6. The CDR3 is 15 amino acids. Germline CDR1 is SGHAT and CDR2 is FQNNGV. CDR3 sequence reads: CASSFQGAKYTEAFF. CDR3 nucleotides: TGTGCCAGCAGCTTTCAGGGGGCCAAATACACTGAAGCTTTCTTT.

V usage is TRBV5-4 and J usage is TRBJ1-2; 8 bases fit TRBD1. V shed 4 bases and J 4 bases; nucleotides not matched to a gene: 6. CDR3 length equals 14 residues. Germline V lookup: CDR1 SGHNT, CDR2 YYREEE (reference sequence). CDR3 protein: CASSPRDRGYGYTF. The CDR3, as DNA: TGTGCCAGCAGCCCCCGAGACAGGGGCTATGGCTACACCTTC. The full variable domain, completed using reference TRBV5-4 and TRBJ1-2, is ETGVTQSPTHLIKTRGQQVTLRCSSQSGHNTVSWYQQALGQGPQFIFQYYREEENGRGNFPPRFSGLQFPNYSSELNVNALELDDSALYLCASSPRDRGYGYTFGSGTRLTVV.

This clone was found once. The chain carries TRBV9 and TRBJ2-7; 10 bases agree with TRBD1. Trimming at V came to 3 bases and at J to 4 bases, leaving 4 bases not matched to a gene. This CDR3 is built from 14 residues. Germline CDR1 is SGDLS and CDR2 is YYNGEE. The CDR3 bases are TGTGCCAGCAGCGCCGGGACAGGGGATTACGAGCAGTACTTC. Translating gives CASSAGTGDYEQYF.

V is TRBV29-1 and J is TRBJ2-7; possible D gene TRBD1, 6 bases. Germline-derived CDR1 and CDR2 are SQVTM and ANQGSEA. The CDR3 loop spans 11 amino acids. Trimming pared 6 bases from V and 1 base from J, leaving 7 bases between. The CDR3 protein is CSVQGSYEQYF. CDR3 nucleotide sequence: TGCAGCGTACAGGGTTCCTACGAGCAGTACTTC.

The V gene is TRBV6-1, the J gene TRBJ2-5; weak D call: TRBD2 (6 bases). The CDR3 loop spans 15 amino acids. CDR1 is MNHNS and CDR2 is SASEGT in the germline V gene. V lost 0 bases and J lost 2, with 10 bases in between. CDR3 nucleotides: TGTGCCAGCAGTGAAGCACCGGGAGCTCAAGAGACCCAGTACTTC. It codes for CASSEAPGAQETQYF.

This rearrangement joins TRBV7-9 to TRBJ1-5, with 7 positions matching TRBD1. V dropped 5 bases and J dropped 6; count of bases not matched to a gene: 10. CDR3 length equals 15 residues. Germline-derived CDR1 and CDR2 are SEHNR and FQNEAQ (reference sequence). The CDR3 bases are TGTGCCAGCAGCAAAGGACAGGCTGAGGTTCAGCCCCAGCATTTT. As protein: CASSKGQAEVQPQHF.

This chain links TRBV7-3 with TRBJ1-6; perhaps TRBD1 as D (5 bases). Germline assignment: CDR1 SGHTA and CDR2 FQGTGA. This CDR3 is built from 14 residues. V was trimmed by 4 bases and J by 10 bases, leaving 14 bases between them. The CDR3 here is CASSYLGGESPLHF. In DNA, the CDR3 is TGTGCCAGCAGCTACCTCGGGGGGGAGTCACCCCTCCACTTT.

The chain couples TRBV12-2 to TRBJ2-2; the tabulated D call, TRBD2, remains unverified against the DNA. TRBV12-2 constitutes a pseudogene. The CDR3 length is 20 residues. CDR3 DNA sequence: TGTGCAAGTCGCGCGCGACCGGGACTAGCGGGGGAAACGAACACCGGGGAGCTGTTTTTT. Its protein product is CASRARPGLAGETNTGELFF.

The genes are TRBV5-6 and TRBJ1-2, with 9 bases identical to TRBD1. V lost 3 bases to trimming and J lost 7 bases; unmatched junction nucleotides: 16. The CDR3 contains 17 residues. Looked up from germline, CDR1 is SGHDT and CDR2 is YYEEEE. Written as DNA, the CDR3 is TGTGCCAGCAGCTCCACTCCCGGGACAGGGTACGGGTCTGGCTACACCTTC. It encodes CASSSTPGTGYGSGYTF.

The CDR3 DNA reads as TGCGCCAGCAGCCATAGGACAGGGCGAAGGAACACTGAAGCTTTCTTT. Its translation is CASSHRTGRRNTEAFF. The V gene is TRBV5-1, the J gene TRBJ1-1; TRBD1 aligns across 8 bases. Germline CDR1 is SGHRS and CDR2 is YFSETQ. Trimming at V came to 4 bases and at J to 1 base, leaving 9 bases not matched to a gene. The length of the CDR3 is 16 residues.

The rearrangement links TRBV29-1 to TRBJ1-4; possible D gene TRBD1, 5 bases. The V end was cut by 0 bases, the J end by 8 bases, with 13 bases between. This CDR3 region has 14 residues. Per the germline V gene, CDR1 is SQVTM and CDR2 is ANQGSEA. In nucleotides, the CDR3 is TGCAGCGTTGAAGAAAACCGGGGGACGGAAAAACTGTTTTTT. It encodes CSVEENRGTEKLFF.

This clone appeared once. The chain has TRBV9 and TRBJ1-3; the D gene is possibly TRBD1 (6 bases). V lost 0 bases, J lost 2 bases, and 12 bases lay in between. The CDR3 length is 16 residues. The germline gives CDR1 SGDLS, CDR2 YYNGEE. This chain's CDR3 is CASSVVAGVAGNTIYF. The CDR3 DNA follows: TGTGCCAGCAGCGTAGTCGCAGGGGTAGCTGGAAACACCATATATTTT.

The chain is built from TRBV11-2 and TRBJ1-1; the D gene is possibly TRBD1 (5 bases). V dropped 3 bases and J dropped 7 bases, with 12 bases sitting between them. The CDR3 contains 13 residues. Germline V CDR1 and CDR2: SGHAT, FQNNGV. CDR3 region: CASSLRRGGEAFF. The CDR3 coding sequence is TGTGCCAGCAGCTTGAGAAGGGGAGGTGAAGCTTTCTTT.

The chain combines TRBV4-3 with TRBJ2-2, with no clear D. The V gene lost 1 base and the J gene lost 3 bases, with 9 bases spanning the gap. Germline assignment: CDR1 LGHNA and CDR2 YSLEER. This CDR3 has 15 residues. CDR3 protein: CASSQVRGYTGELFF. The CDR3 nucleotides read TGCGCCAGCAGCCAAGTAAGAGGTTACACCGGGGAGCTGTTTTTT.

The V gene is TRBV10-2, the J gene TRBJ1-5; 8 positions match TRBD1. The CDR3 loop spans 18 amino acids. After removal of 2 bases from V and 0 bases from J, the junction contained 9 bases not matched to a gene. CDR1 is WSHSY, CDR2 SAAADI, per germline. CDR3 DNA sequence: TGCGCCAGCAGTGAGCCATATAGGACAGGGAATAGCAATCAGCCCCAGCATTTT. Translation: CASSEPYRTGNSNQPQHF.

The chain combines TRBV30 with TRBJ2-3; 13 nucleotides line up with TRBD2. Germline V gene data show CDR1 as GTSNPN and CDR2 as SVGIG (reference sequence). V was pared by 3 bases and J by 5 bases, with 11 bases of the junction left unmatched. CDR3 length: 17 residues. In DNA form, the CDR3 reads TGTGCCTGGAGGAAACCTACTAGCGGGGGGGCAAGAGATACGCAGTATTTT. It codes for CAWRKPTSGGARDTQYF.

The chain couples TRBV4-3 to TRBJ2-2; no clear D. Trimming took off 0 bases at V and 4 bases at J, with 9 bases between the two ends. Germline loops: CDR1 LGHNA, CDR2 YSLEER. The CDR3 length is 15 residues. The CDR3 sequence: CASSQESRGTGELFF. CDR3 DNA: TGCGCCAGCAGCCAAGAATCTCGCGGCACCGGGGAGCTGTTTTTT.